The rows below give T cell receptor beta chains drawn from one sample of a study of neurological immune-mediated disorders. MiXCR, applied by TCRdb to the 5' RACE reads, yields one record per CDR3 protein. The data show under 60,000 distinct CDR3 sequences, roughly 24% seen once. Specimen: PBMCs. The receptor source for this set is a woman aged 70-85 years in good health. Each CDR3 is given with its conserved first and last residue. Fields, in order: D gene, clone size, V gene, J gene, CDR3 DNA, CDR3 protein. D genes are given only for firm matches. Only some rows state a clone size, as once, few, many or a class for expanded clones.

d_gene: .
abundance: few
v_gene: TRBV7-2
j_gene: TRBJ2-7
CDR3nt: TGTGCCAGCAGCCAACCGGACGGGGTCGAGCAGTACTTC
CDR3aa: CASSQPDGVEQYF

d_gene: .
abundance: many
v_gene: TRBV7-2
j_gene: TRBJ2-1
CDR3nt: TGTGCCAGCAGCTTAGCTGAACAGCTCAATGAGCAGTTCTTC
CDR3aa: CASSLAEQLNEQFF

d_gene: TRBD2
abundance: few
v_gene: TRBV20-1
j_gene: TRBJ2-6
CDR3nt: TGCAGTGCTAGCGGGGGGTATAGCCTTGGGGCCAACGTCCTGACTTTC
CDR3aa: CSASGGYSLGANVLTF

d_gene: .
abundance: many
v_gene: TRBV4-3
j_gene: TRBJ2-2
CDR3nt: TGCGCCAGCAGCCAAGTGGGAGTTGACACCGGGGAGCTGTTTTTT
CDR3aa: CASSQVGVDTGELFF

d_gene: TRBD2
abundance: many
v_gene: TRBV5-1
j_gene: TRBJ2-1
CDR3nt: TGCGCCAGCAGCTTAGGCCAGGGCGGGAGTGAGCAGTTCTTC
CDR3aa: CASSLGQGGSEQFF

d_gene: TRBD1
abundance: .
v_gene: TRBV20-1
j_gene: TRBJ2-7
CDR3nt: TGCAGTGCTACGGGACAGGGCGACAACGAGCAGTACTTC
CDR3aa: CSATGQGDNEQYF

d_gene: TRBD1
abundance: many
v_gene: TRBV7-2
j_gene: TRBJ2-5
CDR3nt: TGTGCCAGCAGCTGGCGAACAGGGGCGGAGACCCAGTACTTC
CDR3aa: CASSWRTGAETQYF

d_gene: .
abundance: many
v_gene: TRBV3-1
j_gene: TRBJ1-2
CDR3nt: TGTGCCAGCAGCCAAATTGAGAACTACACCTTC
CDR3aa: CASSQIENYTF

d_gene: .
abundance: many
v_gene: TRBV7-9
j_gene: TRBJ2-3
CDR3nt: TGTGCCAGCAGCTACAGCTTTCTCACAGATACGCAGTATTTT
CDR3aa: CASSYSFLTDTQYF

d_gene: TRBD1
abundance: many
v_gene: TRBV20-1
j_gene: TRBJ2-1
CDR3nt: TGCAGTGCGGGAGGGGACAGGGGCTACAATGAGCAGTTCTTC
CDR3aa: CSAGGDRGYNEQFF

d_gene: TRBD1
abundance: many
v_gene: TRBV28
j_gene: TRBJ2-1
CDR3nt: TGTGCCAGCAGGTCGACGCGAGGGGGCCTCTCCTACAATGAGCAGTTCTTC
CDR3aa: CASRSTRGGLSYNEQFF

d_gene: .
abundance: many
v_gene: TRBV20-1
j_gene: TRBJ1-4
CDR3nt: TGCAGTGCTGGGAGGGGAGCTAATGAAAAACTGTTTTTT
CDR3aa: CSAGRGANEKLFF

d_gene: TRBD2
abundance: many
v_gene: TRBV5-1
j_gene: TRBJ2-7
CDR3nt: TGCGCCAGCAGCTTACAAGCGGGAGGAGTCGGCGAGCAGTACTTC
CDR3aa: CASSLQAGGVGEQYF

d_gene: .
abundance: .
v_gene: TRBV28
j_gene: TRBJ2-5
CDR3nt: TGTGCCAGCAGTTTATTCAGCGTAGAGACCCAGTACTTC
CDR3aa: CASSLFSVETQYF

d_gene: TRBD1
abundance: many
v_gene: TRBV20-1
j_gene: TRBJ2-4
CDR3nt: TGCAGTGTCGCACAGGGGGCGAGAGATTGGGGAAACATTCAGTACTTC
CDR3aa: CSVAQGARDWGNIQYF

d_gene: TRBD1
abundance: many
v_gene: TRBV29-1
j_gene: TRBJ2-7
CDR3nt: TGCAGCGTTCGACAGGGGGCGACCTACGAGCAGTACTTC
CDR3aa: CSVRQGATYEQYF

d_gene: .
abundance: many
v_gene: TRBV12-3/TRBV12-4
j_gene: TRBJ2-5
CDR3nt: TGTGCCAGCAGGCCACGAAGCGAGACCCAGTACTTC
CDR3aa: CASRPRSETQYF

d_gene: TRBD2
abundance: many
v_gene: TRBV7-9
j_gene: TRBJ2-7
CDR3nt: TGTGCCAGCAGCCCCGTGGTAGCGGGCGAGCAGTACTTC
CDR3aa: CASSPVVAGEQYF

d_gene: .
abundance: many
v_gene: TRBV27
j_gene: TRBJ1-2
CDR3nt: TGTGCCAGCGGGGACCGAGGGGTCTATGGCTACACCTTC
CDR3aa: CASGDRGVYGYTF

d_gene: .
abundance: few
v_gene: TRBV11-2
j_gene: TRBJ2-1
CDR3nt: TGTGCCAGCAGCTTAGAAGTCCGCTCAGGCCCGTTCTTC
CDR3aa: CASSLEVRSGPFF

d_gene: TRBD2
abundance: many
v_gene: TRBV20-1
j_gene: TRBJ2-1
CDR3nt: TGCAGTGCAGCCCCTAGCGGGCGTCGCAACAATGAGCAGTTCTTC
CDR3aa: CSAAPSGRRNNEQFF

d_gene: TRBD2
abundance: many
v_gene: TRBV5-1
j_gene: TRBJ2-1
CDR3nt: TGCGCCAGCAGCTTGGTCCCGGGAGGGCCGTACAATGAGCAGTTCTTC
CDR3aa: CASSLVPGGPYNEQFF

d_gene: TRBD2
abundance: .
v_gene: TRBV6-1
j_gene: TRBJ2-3
CDR3nt: TGTGCCAGCAGTGGGACTAGCGGGAGCCCAGATACGCAGTATTTT
CDR3aa: CASSGTSGSPDTQYF

d_gene: TRBD2
abundance: few
v_gene: TRBV18
j_gene: TRBJ2-3
CDR3nt: TGTGCCAGCTCACCACCCTCCGGACTAGCCATCGATACGCAGTATTTT
CDR3aa: CASSPPSGLAIDTQYF

d_gene: TRBD1
abundance: many
v_gene: TRBV5-1
j_gene: TRBJ1-1
CDR3nt: TGCGCCAGCAGCTTCGGACAGGGATACACTGAAGCTTTCTTT
CDR3aa: CASSFGQGYTEAFF

d_gene: .
abundance: many
v_gene: TRBV20-1
j_gene: TRBJ1-1
CDR3nt: TGCAGTGCTAGGGGTTGGCAGGGACCGAACACTGAAGCTTTCTTT
CDR3aa: CSARGWQGPNTEAFF

d_gene: .
abundance: many
v_gene: TRBV5-1
j_gene: TRBJ2-7
CDR3nt: TGCGCCAGCAGCTTGGGACATTCCCGGTACGAGCAGTACTTC
CDR3aa: CASSLGHSRYEQYF

d_gene: .
abundance: many
v_gene: TRBV12-3/TRBV12-4
j_gene: TRBJ2-2
CDR3nt: TGTGCCAGCCGGGGTTACACCGGGGAGCTGTTTTTT
CDR3aa: CASRGYTGELFF

d_gene: .
abundance: many
v_gene: TRBV9
j_gene: TRBJ2-1
CDR3nt: TGTGCCAGCAGCCATAGACTAGGCGATGTCAATGAGCAGTTCTTC
CDR3aa: CASSHRLGDVNEQFF